The source of this T cell receptor (beta chain) is a study of blood T cell repertoires in COVID-19. For the study at large: The samples span acute and convalescent COVID-19 from the United States, Italy and Spain. Sources were T cells, B-cell-depleted T cells, or PBMCs; the material itself was cDNA or gDNA.

The protocol was immunoSEQ multiplex PCR, while the TCRdb copy is restricted to in-frame clones and leaves out a portion. The sample shows a few hundred thousand clones, roughly 90% of them seen only once. Trimming took 7 bases from V and 1 from J; bases not matched to a gene: 9. This CDR3 region has 16 residues. Germline lookup yields CDR1 MDHEN and CDR2 SYDVKM. The V and J genes are TRBV28 and TRBJ2-4; 8 positions match TRBD2. Sample: peripheral blood. This clonotype was sampled from a man between 60 and 75 years old with acute or convalescent COVID-19. The CDR3 bases are TGTGCCAGCATTTATAGCGGGACGAGGGCCAAAAACATTCAGTACTTC. It encodes CASIYSGTRAKNIQYF.